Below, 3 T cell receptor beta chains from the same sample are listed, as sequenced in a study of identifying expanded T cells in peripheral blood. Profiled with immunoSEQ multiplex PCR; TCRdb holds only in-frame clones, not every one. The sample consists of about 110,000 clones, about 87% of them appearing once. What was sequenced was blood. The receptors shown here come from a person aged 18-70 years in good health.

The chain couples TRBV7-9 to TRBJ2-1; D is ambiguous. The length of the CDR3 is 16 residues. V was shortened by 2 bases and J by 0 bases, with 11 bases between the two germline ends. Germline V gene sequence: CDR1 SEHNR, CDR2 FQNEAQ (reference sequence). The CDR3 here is CASSLRAASSYNEQFF. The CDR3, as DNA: TGTGCCAGCAGCTTAAGGGCGGCTTCCTCCTACAATGAGCAGTTCTTC.

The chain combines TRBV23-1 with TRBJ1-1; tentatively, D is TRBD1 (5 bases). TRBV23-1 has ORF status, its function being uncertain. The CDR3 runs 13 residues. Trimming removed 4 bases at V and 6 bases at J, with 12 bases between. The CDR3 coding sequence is TGCGCCAGCAGTCCCCGGGCAGGGTCTGAAGCTTTCTTT. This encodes CASSPRAGSEAFF.

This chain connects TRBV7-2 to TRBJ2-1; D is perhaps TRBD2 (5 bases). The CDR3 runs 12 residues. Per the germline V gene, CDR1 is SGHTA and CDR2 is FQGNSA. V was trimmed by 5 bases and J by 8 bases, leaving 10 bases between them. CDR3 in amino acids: CASSPSNHEQFF. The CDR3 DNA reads TGTGCCAGCAGCCCTAGCAATCATGAGCAGTTCTTC.